Below, 20 T cell receptor beta chains from the same sample are listed, as sequenced in a study of cytomegalovirus exposure and HLA in healthy donors (dated 2017 in TCRdb). The library was prepared using the immunoSEQ multiplex PCR assay. The multiplex PCR relied on a mix of 60 forward primers for TCR Vbeta segments and 13 reverse primers for TCR Jbeta segments. TCRdb holds this immuneACCESS table with in-frame rearrangements only. Some clones are missing; in checked studies, unresolved V genes explain under half, and the rest has no known cause. The sample profile shows 140,000 to 150,000 clones; about 80% of them were found once. Together, the top ten hold 1.5% to 2% of the sample. The sequencing input was PBMCs. The receptors were gathered from a man aged 35-49 years in good health and CMV-seronegative.

The V and J genes are TRBV6-1 and TRBJ2-5; 7 nucleotides line up with TRBD1. The junction had 4 bases not matched to a gene; V was cut back by 9 bases and J by 0 bases. CDR3 length equals 13 residues. Germline V gene lookup returns CDR1 MNHNS and CDR2 SASEGT. The CDR3 here is CASGTGDQETQYF. The DNA of the CDR3 is TGTGCCAGTGGTACAGGGGACCAAGAGACCCAGTACTTC.

This clone was seen a single time. V gene TRBV9 combines with J gene TRBJ2-2, with 7 bases matching TRBD2. The J segment lost 7 bases and the V segment lost 4 bases, leaving 4 bases of the junction unmatched. The germline CDR1 and CDR2 sequences are SGDLS and YYNGEE. The CDR3 contains 13 residues. This CDR3 is CASSLASGGELFF. The CDR3 nucleotides are TGTGCCAGCAGCCTCGCTAGCGGCGGGGAGCTGTTTTTT. Complete variable domain (other parts from reference TRBV9 and TRBJ2-2): DSGVTQTPKHLITATGQRVTLRCSPRSGDLSVYWYQQSLDQGLQFLIQYYNGEERAKGNILERFSAQQFPDLHSELNLSSLELGDSALYFCASSLASGGELFFGEGSRLTVL.

This chain links TRBV30 with TRBJ2-7; no reliable D call. The CDR3 loop spans 12 amino acids. Germline V gene data show CDR1 as GTSNPN and CDR2 as SVGIG (reference sequence). V lost 0 bases and J lost 5, with 8 bases in between. The CDR3 nucleotides read TGTGCCTGGAGTGTAATGCGAGACGAGCAGTACTTC. Translated, it gives CAWSVMRDEQYF.

The V call is TRBV7-3, the J call TRBJ1-3, with TRBD1 as a possible D gene (5 bases). CDR1 is SGHTA and CDR2 is FQGTGA in the germline V gene. Trimming took off 2 bases at V and 4 bases at J, with 9 bases between the two ends. CDR3 size: 14 residues. DNA of the CDR3: TGTGCCAGCAGCTTATCAGGGTTGGGAAACACCATATATTTT. This codes for CASSLSGLGNTIYF.

This clone was detected only a few times. The chain is built from TRBV5-4 and TRBJ2-7, with TRBD1 matching 7 bases. From germline, CDR1 is SGHNT and CDR2 YYREEE (reference sequence). The trim removed 0 bases at V and 5 bases at J, leaving 8 bases unmatched. This CDR3 contains 15 residues. The CDR3 sequence is CASSLEGGVRDEQYF. The CDR3 DNA reads as TGTGCCAGCAGCTTGGAAGGGGGCGTACGCGACGAGCAGTACTTC.

This chain uses TRBV19 with TRBJ2-1; 7 bases agree with TRBD2. The CDR3 spans 15 residues. J was trimmed by 7 bases and V by 1 base; bases with no gene match: 7. Germline V gives CDR1 LNHDA, CDR2 SQIVND (reference sequence). The CDR3 here is CASSIVSGNLNEQFF. DNA of the CDR3: TGTGCCAGTAGTATAGTAAGCGGGAATTTGAATGAGCAGTTCTTC.

This clone was detected only a few times. This chain joins TRBV11-2 and TRBJ1-4; the match to TRBD1 covers 8 bases. Germline lookup yields CDR1 SGHAT and CDR2 FQNNGV. The CDR3 has 13 residues. V shed 5 bases and J 8 bases; nucleotides not matched to a gene: 4. CDR3 in DNA: TGTGCCAGCAGCCGGACAGGGATCGAAAAACTGTTTTTT. Protein product: CASSRTGIEKLFF. The whole variable domain, filled in from reference TRBV11-2 and TRBJ1-4, reads EAGVAQSPRYKIIEKRQSVAFWCNPISGHATLYWYQQILGQGPKLLIQFQNNGVVDDSQLPKDRFSAERLKGVDSTLKIQPAKLEDSAVYLCASSRTGIEKLFFGSGTQLSVL.

The rearrangement uses TRBV5-1 and TRBJ2-7, with 8 bases aligning to TRBD2. The ends lost 4 bases at V and 3 bases at J; junction bases unmatched: 12. The CDR3 is made up of 16 amino acids. Germline V lookup: CDR1 SGHRS, CDR2 YFSETQ. As DNA, the CDR3 is TGCGCCAGCAGCCTCGGGGGGGGCCGGCGGAACTACGAGCAGTACTTC. This sequence encodes CASSLGGGRRNYEQYF.

The chain employs TRBV7-8 and TRBJ2-5; 11 nucleotides align to TRBD2. Trimming took 5 bases from V and 2 from J; bases not matched to a gene: 10. Germline V gene data show CDR1 as SGHVS and CDR2 as FQNEAQ. CDR3 length: 17 residues. The CDR3 DNA reads as TGTGCCAGCAGCGAGCTAGCTAGCGGGGGGCCTCAAGAGACCCAGTACTTC. As protein: CASSELASGGPQETQYF.

CDR3 coding DNA: TGTGCCAGCAGAGACAGGGTCAACACCGGGGAGCTGTTTTTT. The encoded protein is CASRDRVNTGELFF. This rearrangement joins TRBV11-3 to TRBJ2-2; 7 nucleotides match TRBD1. The germline CDR1 and CDR2 sequences are SGHNT and YENEEA. The trim removed 6 bases at V and 2 bases at J, leaving 3 bases unmatched. This CDR3 contains 14 residues.

This chain uses TRBV4-2 with TRBJ2-7; D unclear. V shed 0 bases and J shed 3 bases, with 6 bases lying between them. This CDR3 spans 13 amino acids. Germline V gene lookup returns CDR1 LGHNA and CDR2 YNFKEQ. CDR3 amino acids: CASSQDLGYEQYF. DNA of the CDR3: TGTGCCAGCAGCCAAGATCTAGGCTACGAGCAGTACTTC.

This clone was recorded a few times. The chain recombines TRBV29-1 with TRBJ2-2, with a possible D match to TRBD2 (6 bases). V was clipped by 7 bases and J by 0 bases, with 15 bases between them. Germline CDR1 is SQVTM and CDR2 is ANQGSEA. The CDR3 has 15 amino acids. CDR3 region: CSGLAGRTNTGELFF. Here the CDR3 DNA reads TGCAGCGGTTTGGCGGGGCGAACGAACACCGGGGAGCTGTTTTTT.

This rearrangement joins TRBV19 to TRBJ2-3; TRBD2 is a possible D gene (6 bases). In germline, CDR1 is LNHDA, CDR2 SQIVND (reference sequence). V was shortened by 3 bases and J by 0 bases, with 13 bases between the two germline ends. The CDR3 has 16 residues. The CDR3 loop is CASSIWLAPSTDTQYF. As DNA, the CDR3 is TGTGCCAGTAGTATTTGGCTAGCGCCGAGCACAGATACGCAGTATTTT.

V gene TRBV7-3 combines with J gene TRBJ1-1; D remains unclear. V was cut by 1 base and J by 3 bases, with 6 bases left in between. The CDR3 sequence is 13 residues long. From germline, CDR1 is SGHTA and CDR2 FQGTGA. This CDR3 reads CASSLREDTEAFF. The CDR3 region has the DNA TGTGCCAGCAGCTTAAGGGAGGACACTGAAGCTTTCTTT.

V usage is TRBV10-2 and J usage is TRBJ2-5; 8 bases match TRBD1. This CDR3 has 16 amino acids. Losses at the gene ends were 3 bases for V and 3 bases for J; bases not matched to a gene: 9. The germline CDR1 and CDR2 sequences are WSHSY and SAAADI. The CDR3 DNA is TGCGCCAGCAGTGATGGGAGACAGGGGAGGAAAGAGACCCAGTACTTC. Protein: CASSDGRQGRKETQYF.

The J gene is TRBJ2-7, the V gene TRBV12-5; the match to TRBD1 covers 11 bases. The CDR3 contains 13 residues. Trimming removed 6 bases from V and 4 bases from J; junction bases left unmatched: 2. Germline V CDR1 and CDR2: LGHNT, FRNRAP. The CDR3 sequence is CASGDRGLYEQYF. The CDR3 nucleotides are TGTGCTAGTGGGGACAGGGGGCTATACGAGCAGTACTTC.

This rearrangement joins TRBV2 to TRBJ2-3; D perhaps matches TRBD2 (5 bases). CDR1 is SNHLY, CDR2 FYNNEI, per germline. V shed 8 bases and J shed 6 bases, with 24 bases lying between them. This CDR3 comprises 16 residues. CDR3 DNA sequence: TGTGCCAGCGAATCATCAGGCTTTCCGACGGGGGATACGCAGTATTTT. It encodes CASESSGFPTGDTQYF.

J is TRBJ2-7 and V is TRBV7-2; 10 bases are shared with TRBD1. Germline loops: CDR1 SGHTA, CDR2 FQGNSA. The J segment lost 3 bases and the V segment lost 4 bases, leaving 12 bases of the junction unmatched. The CDR3 has 17 amino acids. As DNA, the CDR3 is TGTGCCAGCAGCTCTGCATCCGACAGGGGGCGCTTCTACGAGCAGTACTTC. It specifies CASSSASDRGRFYEQYF.

This chain links TRBV6-5 with TRBJ1-6; D is possibly TRBD1 (6 bases). Germline V lookup: CDR1 MNHEY, CDR2 SVGAGI. V was cut by 0 bases and J by 8 bases, with 11 bases left in between. This CDR3 spans 15 amino acids. CDR3 DNA: TGTGCCAGCAGTTACTCGGCAGGGGCGCATTCACCCCTCCACTTT. Its protein is CASSYSAGAHSPLHF.

CDR3 coding DNA: TGCGCCAGCAGCCGAATAGCGGGGGATCGTTACGAGCAGTACTTC. It codes for CASSRIAGDRYEQYF. The chain combines TRBV4-1 with TRBJ2-7; 9 bases line up with TRBD2. The CDR3 is 15 amino acids. Losses at the gene ends were 4 bases for V and 4 bases for J; bases not matched to a gene: 8. Germline V gives CDR1 MGHRA, CDR2 YSYEKL.